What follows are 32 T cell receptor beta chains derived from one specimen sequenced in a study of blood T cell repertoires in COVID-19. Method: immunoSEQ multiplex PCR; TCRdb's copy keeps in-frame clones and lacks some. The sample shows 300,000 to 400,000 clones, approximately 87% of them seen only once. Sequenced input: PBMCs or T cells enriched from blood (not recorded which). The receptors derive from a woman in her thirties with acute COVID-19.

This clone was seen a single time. CDR3 DNA: TGTGCCAGTAGGAGTGAACCTTCGAGTGAAAAACTGTTTTTT. It is translated as CASRSEPSSEKLFF. This chain uses TRBV19 with TRBJ1-4; D ambiguous. This CDR3 region has 14 residues. Trimming took off 6 bases at V and 7 bases at J, with 15 bases between the two ends. The germline V gene encodes CDR1 LNHDA and CDR2 SQIVND (reference sequence).

The DNA for the CDR3 is TGTGCCAGCAGCGCGCGGGACAGGGTGTTTGGGGCCTATGGCTACACCTTC. Amino acid sequence: CASSARDRVFGAYGYTF. This chain links TRBV9 with TRBJ1-2; 9 bases are shared with TRBD1. Germline V gives CDR1 SGDLS, CDR2 YYNGEE. The V and J ends lost 3 bases and 4 bases, in that order; junction bases with no gene match: 13. This CDR3 has 17 amino acids.

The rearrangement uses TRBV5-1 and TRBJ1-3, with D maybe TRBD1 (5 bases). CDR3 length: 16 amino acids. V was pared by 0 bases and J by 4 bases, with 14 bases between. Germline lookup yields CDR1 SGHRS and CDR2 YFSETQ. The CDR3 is CASSLGGDRPGNTIYF. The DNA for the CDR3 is TGCGCCAGCAGCTTGGGGGGGGATCGCCCCGGAAACACCATATATTTT.

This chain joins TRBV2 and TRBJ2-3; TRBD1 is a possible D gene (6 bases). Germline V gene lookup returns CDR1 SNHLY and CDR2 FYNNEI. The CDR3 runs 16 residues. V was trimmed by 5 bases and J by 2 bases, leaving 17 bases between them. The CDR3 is CASSIQGRMDTDTQYF. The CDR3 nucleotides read TGTGCCAGCAGTATACAGGGAAGAATGGACACAGATACGCAGTATTTT.

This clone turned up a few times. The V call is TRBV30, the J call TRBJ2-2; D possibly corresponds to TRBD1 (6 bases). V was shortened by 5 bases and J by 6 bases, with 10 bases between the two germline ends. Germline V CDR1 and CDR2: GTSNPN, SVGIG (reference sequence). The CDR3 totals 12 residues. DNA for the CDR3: TGTGCCTGGGGACAGAGGTCCGGGGAGCTGTTTTTT. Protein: CAWGQRSGELFF.

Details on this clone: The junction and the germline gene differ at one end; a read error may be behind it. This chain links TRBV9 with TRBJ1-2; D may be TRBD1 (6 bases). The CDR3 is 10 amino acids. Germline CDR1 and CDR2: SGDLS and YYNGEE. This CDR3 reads CASSPGAEDF. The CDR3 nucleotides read TGTGCCAGCAGCCCAGGGGCGGAAGACTTC.

This CDR3 is CASSQITGGGGNQPQHF. CDR3 in DNA: TGCGCCAGCAGCCAAATCACAGGGGGGGGAGGCAATCAGCCCCAGCATTTT. This chain joins TRBV4-1 and TRBJ1-5, with 8 bases fitting TRBD1. Germline CDR1 MGHRA, CDR2 YSYEKL. The CDR3 covers 17 residues. Trimming removed 2 bases from V and 2 bases from J; junction bases left unmatched: 8.

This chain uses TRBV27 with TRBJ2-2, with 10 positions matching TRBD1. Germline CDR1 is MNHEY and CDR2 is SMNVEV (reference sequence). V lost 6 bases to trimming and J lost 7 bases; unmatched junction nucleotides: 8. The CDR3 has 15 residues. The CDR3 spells CASRRDRGQGGELFF. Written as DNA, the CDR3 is TGTGCCAGCAGGAGAGACAGGGGGCAAGGCGGGGAGCTGTTTTTT.

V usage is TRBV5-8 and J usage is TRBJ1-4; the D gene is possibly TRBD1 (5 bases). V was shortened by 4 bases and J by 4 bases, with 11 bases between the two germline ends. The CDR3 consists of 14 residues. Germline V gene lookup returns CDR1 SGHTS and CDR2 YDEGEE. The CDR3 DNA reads TGTGCCAGCAGCAGAGGACAATTTAATGAAAAACTGTTTTTT. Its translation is CASSRGQFNEKLFF.

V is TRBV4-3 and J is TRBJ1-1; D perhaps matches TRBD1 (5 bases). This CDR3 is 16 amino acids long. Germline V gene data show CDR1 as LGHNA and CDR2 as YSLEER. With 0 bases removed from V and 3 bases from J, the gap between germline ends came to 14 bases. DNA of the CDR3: TGCGCCAGCAGCCAAGATCAGTTAGGCAGGGACACTGAAGCTTTCTTT. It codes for CASSQDQLGRDTEAFF.

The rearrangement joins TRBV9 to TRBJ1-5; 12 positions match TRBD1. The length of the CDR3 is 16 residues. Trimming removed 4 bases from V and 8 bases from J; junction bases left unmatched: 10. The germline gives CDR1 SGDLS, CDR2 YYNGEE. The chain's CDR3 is CASSSSGTGGAEPQHF. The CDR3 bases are TGTGCCAGCAGCTCTTCCGGGACAGGGGGCGCGGAGCCCCAGCATTTT.

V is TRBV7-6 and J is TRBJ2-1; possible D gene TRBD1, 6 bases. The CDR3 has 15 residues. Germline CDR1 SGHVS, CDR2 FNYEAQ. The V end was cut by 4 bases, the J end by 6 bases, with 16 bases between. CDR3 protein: CASSSLGGGFNEQFF. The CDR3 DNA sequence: TGTGCCAGCAGCTCCCTTGGGGGCGGGTTCAATGAGCAGTTCTTC.

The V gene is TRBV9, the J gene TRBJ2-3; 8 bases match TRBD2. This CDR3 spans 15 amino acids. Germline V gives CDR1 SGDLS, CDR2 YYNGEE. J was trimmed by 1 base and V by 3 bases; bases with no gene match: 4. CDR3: CASSATGGRTDTQYF. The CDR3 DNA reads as TGTGCCAGCAGCGCTACGGGGGGGCGCACAGATACGCAGTATTTT.

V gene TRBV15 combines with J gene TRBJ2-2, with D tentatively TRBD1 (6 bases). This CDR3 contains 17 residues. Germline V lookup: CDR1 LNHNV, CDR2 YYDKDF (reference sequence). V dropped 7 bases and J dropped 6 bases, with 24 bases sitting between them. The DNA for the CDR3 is TGTGCCACCACGAACCCGGGCACGTACAGGGTGCCCGGGGAGCTGTTTTTT. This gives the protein CATTNPGTYRVPGELFF. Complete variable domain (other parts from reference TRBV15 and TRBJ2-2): DAMVIQNPRYQVTQFGKPVTLSCSQTLNHNVMYWYQQKSSQAPKLLFHYYDKDFNNEADTPDNFQSRRPNTSFCFLDIRSPGLGDTAMYLCATTNPGTYRVPGELFFGEGSRLTVL.

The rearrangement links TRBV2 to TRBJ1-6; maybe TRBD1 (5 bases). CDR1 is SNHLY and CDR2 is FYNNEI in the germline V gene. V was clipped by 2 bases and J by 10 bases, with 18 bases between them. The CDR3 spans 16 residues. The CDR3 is CASSESDGGTSSPLHF. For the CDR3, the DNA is TGTGCCAGCAGTGAATCAGACGGAGGGACGAGCTCACCCCTCCACTTT.

CDR3 region: CASSKGTGIYHYGYTF. The CDR3, as DNA: TGTGCCAGCAGCAAAGGGACAGGCATTTATCACTATGGCTACACCTTC. The chain uses TRBV21-1 and TRBJ1-2; TRBD1, the D gene given by the table, was not confirmed from the DNA. TRBV21-1 is reported as a pseudogene. The CDR3 length is 16 residues.

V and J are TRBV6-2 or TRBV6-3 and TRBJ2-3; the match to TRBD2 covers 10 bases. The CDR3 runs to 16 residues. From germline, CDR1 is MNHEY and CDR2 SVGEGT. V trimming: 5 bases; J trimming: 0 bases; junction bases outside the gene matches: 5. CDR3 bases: TGTGCCAGCAGTCTGACTAGCGGGTACAGCACAGATACGCAGTATTTT. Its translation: CASSLTSGYSTDTQYF.

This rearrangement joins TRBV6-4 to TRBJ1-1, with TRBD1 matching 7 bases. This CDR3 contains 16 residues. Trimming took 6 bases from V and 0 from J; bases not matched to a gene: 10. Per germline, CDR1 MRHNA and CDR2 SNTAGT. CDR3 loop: CASSRQGLPLNTEAFF. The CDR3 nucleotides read TGTGCCAGCAGCCGACAGGGTCTCCCTTTGAACACTGAAGCTTTCTTT.

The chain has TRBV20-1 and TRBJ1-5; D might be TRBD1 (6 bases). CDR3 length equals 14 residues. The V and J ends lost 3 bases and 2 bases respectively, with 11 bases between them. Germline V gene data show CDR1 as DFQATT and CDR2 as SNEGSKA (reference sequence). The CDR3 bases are TGCAGTGCTAGTGGGGGCCTCGGCAATCAGCCCCAGCATTTT. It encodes CSASGGLGNQPQHF.

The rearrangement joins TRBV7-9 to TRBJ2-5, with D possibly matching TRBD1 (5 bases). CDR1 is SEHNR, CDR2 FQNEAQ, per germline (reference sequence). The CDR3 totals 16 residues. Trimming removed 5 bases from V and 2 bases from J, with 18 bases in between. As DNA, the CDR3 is TGTGCCAGCAGCGCCGCCAGGGCCGCGACTCAAGAGACCCAGTACTTC. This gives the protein CASSAARAATQETQYF.

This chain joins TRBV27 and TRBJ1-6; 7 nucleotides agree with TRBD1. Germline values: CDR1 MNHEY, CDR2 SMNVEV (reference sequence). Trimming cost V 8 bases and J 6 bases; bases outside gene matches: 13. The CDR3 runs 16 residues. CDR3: CASLPHTGQLNSPLHF. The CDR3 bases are TGTGCCAGCCTACCACATACGGGACAGCTTAATTCACCCCTCCACTTT.

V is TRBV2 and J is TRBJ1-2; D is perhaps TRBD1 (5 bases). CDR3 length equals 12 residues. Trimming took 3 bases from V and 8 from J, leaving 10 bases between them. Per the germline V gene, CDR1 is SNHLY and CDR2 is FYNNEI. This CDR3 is CASSDQGIGYTF. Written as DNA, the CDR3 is TGTGCCAGCAGTGACCAGGGCATCGGCTACACCTTC.

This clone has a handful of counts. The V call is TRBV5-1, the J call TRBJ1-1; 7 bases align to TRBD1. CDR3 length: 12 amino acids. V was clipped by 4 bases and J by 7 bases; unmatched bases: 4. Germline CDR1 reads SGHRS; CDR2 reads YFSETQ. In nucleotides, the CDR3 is TGCGCCAGCAGCACCAGGGACAGTGAAGCTTTCTTT. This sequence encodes CASSTRDSEAFF. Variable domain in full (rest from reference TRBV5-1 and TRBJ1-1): KAGVTQTPRYLIKTRGQQVTLSCSPISGHRSVSWYQQTPGQGLQFLFEYFSETQRNKGNFPGRFSGRQFSNSRSEMNVSTLELGDSALYLCASSTRDSEAFFGQGTRLTVV.

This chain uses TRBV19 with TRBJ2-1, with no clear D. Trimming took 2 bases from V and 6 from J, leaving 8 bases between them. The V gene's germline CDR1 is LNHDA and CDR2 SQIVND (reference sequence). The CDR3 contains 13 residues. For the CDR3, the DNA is TGTGCCAGTAGTATATCAGAAACCAATGAGCAGTTCTTC. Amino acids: CASSISETNEQFF.

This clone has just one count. This chain's CDR3 is CASHRAANYGYTF. The CDR3 coding sequence is TGTGCCAGTCACCGCGCGGCTAACTATGGCTACACCTTC. This chain joins TRBV19 and TRBJ1-2; no definite D call. The germline CDR1 and CDR2 sequences are LNHDA and SQIVND (reference sequence). The V gene lost 8 bases and the J gene lost 0 bases, with 10 bases spanning the gap. This CDR3 region has 13 residues.

The CDR3: CASSGTQGPYNEQFF. CDR3 nucleotide sequence: TGTGCCAGCAGTGGTACACAGGGCCCCTACAATGAGCAGTTCTTC. V gene TRBV25-1 combines with J gene TRBJ2-1; D is perhaps TRBD1 (6 bases). The CDR3 has 15 residues. V was cut by 4 bases and J by 2 bases, with 12 bases left in between. Germline values: CDR1 MGHDK, CDR2 SYGVNS.

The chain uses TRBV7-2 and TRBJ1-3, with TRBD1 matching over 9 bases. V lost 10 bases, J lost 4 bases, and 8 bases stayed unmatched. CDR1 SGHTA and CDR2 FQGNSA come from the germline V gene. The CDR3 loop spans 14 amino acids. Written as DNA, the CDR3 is TGTGCCACCAAACTGGGACAGGGAGGAAACACCATATATTTT. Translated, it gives CATKLGQGGNTIYF.

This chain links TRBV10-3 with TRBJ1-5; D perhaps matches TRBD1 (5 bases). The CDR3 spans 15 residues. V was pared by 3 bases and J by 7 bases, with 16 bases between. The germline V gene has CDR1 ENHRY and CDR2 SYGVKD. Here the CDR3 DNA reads TGTGCCATCAGTGACAGGGCACTGTCAAACCAGCCCCAGCATTTT. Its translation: CAISDRALSNQPQHF.

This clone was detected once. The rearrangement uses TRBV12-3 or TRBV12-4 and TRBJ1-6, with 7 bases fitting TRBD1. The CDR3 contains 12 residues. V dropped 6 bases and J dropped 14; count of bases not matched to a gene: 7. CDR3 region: CASSSTGVTLHF. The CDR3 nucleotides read TGTGCCAGCAGCAGCACAGGGGTGACCCTCCACTTT.

The CDR3 DNA reads TGTGCCAGCAGCTTCCGACTAGCGGGGGGTTACAATGAGCAGTTCTTC. It is translated as CASSFRLAGGYNEQFF. The chain employs TRBV7-2 and TRBJ2-1; 13 bases align to TRBD2. The CDR3 has 16 amino acids. The J segment lost 4 bases and the V segment lost 3 bases, leaving 3 bases of the junction unmatched. CDR1 is SGHTA and CDR2 is FQGNSA in the germline V gene. Drawing the rest from reference TRBV7-2 and TRBJ2-1, the complete variable domain is GAGVSQSPSNKVTEKGKDVELRCDPISGHTALYWYRQSLGQGLEFLIYFQGNSAPDKSGLPSDRFSAERTGGSVSTLTIQRTQQEDSAVYLCASSFRLAGGYNEQFFGPGTRLTVL.

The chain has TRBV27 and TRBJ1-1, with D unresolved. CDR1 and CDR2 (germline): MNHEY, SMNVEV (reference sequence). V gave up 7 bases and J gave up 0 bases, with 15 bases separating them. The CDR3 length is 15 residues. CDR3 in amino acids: CASKGGFNMNTEAFF. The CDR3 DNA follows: TGTGCCAGCAAAGGAGGGTTCAATATGAACACTGAAGCTTTCTTT.

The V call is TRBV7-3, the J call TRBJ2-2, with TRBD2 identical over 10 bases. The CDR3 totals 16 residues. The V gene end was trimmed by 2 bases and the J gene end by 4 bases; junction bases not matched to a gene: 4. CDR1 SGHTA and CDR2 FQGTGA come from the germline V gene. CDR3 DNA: TGTGCCAGCAGCTTATTTAGCGGGGGGCGCACCGGGGAGCTGTTTTTT. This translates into CASSLFSGGRTGELFF.